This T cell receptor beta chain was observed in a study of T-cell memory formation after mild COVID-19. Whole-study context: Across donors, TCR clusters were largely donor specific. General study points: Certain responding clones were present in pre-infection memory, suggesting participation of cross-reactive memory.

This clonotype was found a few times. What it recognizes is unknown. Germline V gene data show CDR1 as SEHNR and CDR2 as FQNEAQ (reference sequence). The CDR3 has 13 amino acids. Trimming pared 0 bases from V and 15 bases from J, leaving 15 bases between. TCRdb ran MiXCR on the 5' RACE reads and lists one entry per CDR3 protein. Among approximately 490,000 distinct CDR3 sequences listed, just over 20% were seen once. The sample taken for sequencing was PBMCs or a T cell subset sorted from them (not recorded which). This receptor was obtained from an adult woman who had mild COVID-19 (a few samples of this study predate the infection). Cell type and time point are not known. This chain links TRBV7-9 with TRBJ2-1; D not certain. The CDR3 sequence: CASSLALASYWFF. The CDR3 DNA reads TGTGCCAGCAGCTTAGCGCTGGCTAGTTATTGGTTCTTC.